This TCR beta chain derives from a study of cytomegalovirus exposure and HLA in healthy donors. This CDR3 contains 14 residues. The V end was cut by 0 bases, the J end by 13 bases, with 19 bases between. Germline V lookup: CDR1 MNHNS, CDR2 SASEGT. Primers for the PCR totalled 60 Vbeta and 13 Jbeta. The protocol was immunoSEQ multiplex PCR, while the TCRdb copy is restricted to in-frame clones and leaves out a portion. The sample includes around 120,000 clones, roughly three quarters of them seen just once. The receptor comes from a man under 40 in good health and CMV-seropositive. Sequenced sample: PBMCs. The genes are TRBV6-1 and TRBJ2-7, with D maybe TRBD2 (5 bases). The CDR3 nucleotides read TGTGCCAGCAGTGAAGCGCCGGGATATTGGTTATTTTACTTC. It translates to CASSEAPGYWLFYF.